This T cell receptor beta chain was recorded in a study of cytomegalovirus exposure and HLA in healthy donors. This clone occurred a few times. V was clipped by 4 bases and J by 4 bases; unmatched bases: 7. Looked up from germline, CDR1 is MNHEY and CDR2 is SMNVEV (reference sequence). This CDR3 contains 14 residues. Researchers ran the PCR with 60 Vbeta and 13 Jbeta primers. Data came from immunoSEQ multiplex PCR; TCRdb stores just in-frame clones and leaves some out. The table includes approximately 100,000 clones, around 9.6% detected once. Sequencing was performed on PBMCs. The clonotype originates from a man between 50 and 59 years old in good health and CMV-seropositive. The chain uses TRBV27 and TRBJ2-7; 7 positions agree with TRBD2. The CDR3 reads CASSSGLWRYEQYF. As DNA, the CDR3 is TGTGCCAGCAGTTCGGGACTATGGAGGTACGAGCAGTACTTC.